Presented here are 21 T cell receptor beta chains from one specimen sequenced in a study of T-cell reconstitution after alpha-beta-depleted transplantation in children. Unique molecular identifiers were incorporated into the prepared TCRbeta library. TCRdb re-called the PCR reads with MiXCR, one entry per CDR3 protein. The sample includes 500,000 to 650,000 distinct CDR3 sequences, roughly 10% of them seen just once. Here the sequenced sample was PBMCs, mostly from graft donor cells, taken 180 days after TCRalphabeta/CD19-depleted stem cell transplant. The receptor set was obtained from a female patient aged 2 to 10 who had a stem cell transplant for aplastic anemia, so the T cells may come from the graft donor.

This clonotype has only a few counts. The rearrangement links TRBV6-1 to TRBJ1-2, with D uncertain. CDR1 and CDR2 from the germline V gene are MNHNS and SASEGT. Trimming left V 4 bases short and J 4 bases short, with 16 bases between. The CDR3 spans 15 residues. CDR3 sequence (DNA): TGTGCCAGCAGTGTGGAGGGAACTCTAATCTATGGCTACACCTTC. Residues: CASSVEGTLIYGYTF.

This clonotype was seen only a few times. The chain is built from TRBV10-3 and TRBJ2-1; D might be TRBD2 (6 bases). V lost 4 bases to trimming and J lost 6 bases, with 13 bases between them. The CDR3 loop spans 14 amino acids. In germline, CDR1 is ENHRY, CDR2 SYGVKD. The CDR3 nucleotides read TGTGCCATCAGTGGGACGGGGAGGAGCAATGAGCAGTTCTTC. Amino acid sequence: CAISGTGRSNEQFF.

This clonotype was detected only a few times. The chain combines TRBV5-6 with TRBJ1-6; D uncertain. Germline CDR1 is SGHDT and CDR2 is YYEEEE. This CDR3 has 13 amino acids. With 3 bases removed from V and 8 bases from J, the gap between germline ends came to 9 bases. CDR3 amino acids: CASSSKDHSPLHF. The CDR3 bases are TGTGCCAGCAGCTCAAAGGACCATTCACCCCTCCACTTT.

This clonotype has just a few counts. This chain links TRBV11-3 with TRBJ2-1; tentative D call: TRBD1 (5 bases). Germline lookup yields CDR1 SGHNT and CDR2 YENEEA. The CDR3 has 14 amino acids. Deletions cut 5 bases from V and 3 bases from J, with 11 bases between. DNA of the CDR3: TGTGCCAGCAGCCAGGGCGAGGACTACAATGAGCAGTTCTTC. Its protein is CASSQGEDYNEQFF.

V and J are TRBV7-2 and TRBJ2-7, with 8 bases aligning to TRBD1. This CDR3 is built from 14 residues. With V trimmed by 5 bases and J by 2 bases, 5 bases remained unmatched. Germline CDR1 and CDR2: SGHTA and FQGNSA. The CDR3 nucleotides read TGTGCCAGCAGCAGACTGACAGGGGCCTACGAGCAGTACTTC. As protein: CASSRLTGAYEQYF.

This clonotype was counted a few times. The V and J genes are TRBV4-3 and TRBJ2-2, with 9 bases that match TRBD2. Germline V lookup: CDR1 LGHNA, CDR2 YSLEER. The CDR3 totals 15 residues. V shed 3 bases and J 7 bases; nucleotides not matched to a gene: 6. CDR3 protein: CASSQGSGRSGELFF. CDR3 nucleotides: TGCGCCAGCAGCCAGGGTAGCGGGAGAAGCGGGGAGCTGTTTTTT.

This clonotype showed up just a few times. CDR3 coding DNA: TGTGCCAGCAGACCACGCCCCGCCGGGACAGTTGAAGCTTTCTTT. It translates to CASRPRPAGTVEAFF. The gene calls are TRBV7-2 and TRBJ1-1, with TRBD1 matching over 7 bases. The CDR3 sequence is 15 residues long. Germline V gives CDR1 SGHTA, CDR2 FQGNSA. Trimming at V came to 6 bases and at J to 7 bases, leaving 14 bases not matched to a gene. The whole variable domain, filled in from reference TRBV7-2 and TRBJ1-1, reads GAGVSQSPSNKVTEKGKDVELRCDPISGHTALYWYRQSLGQGLEFLIYFQGNSAPDKSGLPSDRFSAERTGGSVSTLTIQRTQQEDSAVYLCASRPRPAGTVEAFFGQGTRLTVV.

In its sample, this clonotype was seen a few times. The chain links TRBV5-1 to TRBJ1-2, with D possibly matching TRBD1 (5 bases). In germline, CDR1 is SGHRS, CDR2 YFSETQ. V was trimmed by 2 bases and J by 8 bases, leaving 7 bases between them. This CDR3 comprises 11 residues. The CDR3 loop is CASSLDSGYTF. The CDR3 coding sequence is TGCGCCAGCAGCTTAGACAGCGGCTACACCTTC.

The chain carries TRBV29-1 and TRBJ2-1, with unresolved D. V was clipped by 4 bases and J by 7 bases, with 20 bases between them. This CDR3 region has 15 residues. From germline, CDR1 is SQVTM and CDR2 ANQGSEA. The CDR3 sequence: CSVGGTGTFKNEQFF. DNA of the CDR3: TGCAGCGTTGGAGGAACGGGTACCTTTAAGAATGAGCAGTTCTTC.

The chain is built from TRBV11-2 and TRBJ2-2; 13 bases are a match to TRBD2. In germline, CDR1 is SGHAT, CDR2 FQNNGV. V was clipped by 4 bases and J by 2 bases; unmatched bases: 7. The CDR3 extends over 18 amino acids. The CDR3: CASSSRLAGGRNTGELFF. DNA of the CDR3: TGTGCCAGCAGCTCTCGACTAGCGGGGGGAAGAAACACCGGGGAGCTGTTTTTT.

A few counts support this clonotype. This chain links TRBV28 with TRBJ1-1; D not resolved. CDR1 and CDR2 (germline): MDHEN, SYDVKM. The germline V and J ends were trimmed by 3 bases and 5 bases, with 4 bases remaining between them. The CDR3 consists of 11 residues. Here the CDR3 reads CASSFETEAFF. The CDR3 nucleotides read TGTGCCAGCAGTTTCGAGACTGAAGCTTTCTTT.

The chain employs TRBV6-1 and TRBJ1-5; D possibly corresponds to TRBD1 (6 bases). The CDR3 runs to 15 residues. The germline V and J ends were trimmed by 7 bases and 4 bases, with 17 bases remaining between them. Germline loops: CDR1 MNHNS, CDR2 SASEGT. This CDR3 is CASILHGQSNQPQHF. The CDR3 region has the DNA TGTGCCAGCATATTACATGGACAGTCGAATCAGCCCCAGCATTTT.

The J gene is TRBJ1-3, the V gene TRBV20-1; D uncertain. Trimming removed 3 bases at V and 0 bases at J, with 3 bases between. The length of the CDR3 is 12 residues. The germline CDR1 and CDR2 sequences are DFQATT and SNEGSKA (reference sequence). CDR3 DNA: TGCAGTGCTAGGCCCTCTGGAAACACCATATATTTT. Its protein is CSARPSGNTIYF.

The table lists this clonotype with many counts. The V and J genes are TRBV7-2 and TRBJ2-5, with 10 bases matching TRBD2. This CDR3 comprises 16 residues. The V segment lost 3 bases and the J segment 4 bases; nucleotides outside the gene matches: 8. Germline V gene lookup returns CDR1 SGHTA and CDR2 FQGNSA. CDR3 nucleotides: TGTGCCAGCAGCTTTTGGCCAGCGGGGGGGTCAGAGACCCAGTACTTC. Translating gives CASSFWPAGGSETQYF. The variable domain in full, completed from reference TRBV7-2 and TRBJ2-5, reads GAGVSQSPSNKVTEKGKDVELRCDPISGHTALYWYRQSLGQGLEFLIYFQGNSAPDKSGLPSDRFSAERTGGSVSTLTIQRTQQEDSAVYLCASSFWPAGGSETQYFGPGTRLLVL.

The table lists this clonotype with a few counts. CDR3 nucleotides: TGTGCCAGCACCGAGGGGAGGGGCTGGGGAGAGACCCAGTACTTC. Translation: CASTEGRGWGETQYF. J is TRBJ2-5 and V is TRBV7-6, with 7 nucleotides matching TRBD2. Germline CDR1 SGHVS, CDR2 FNYEAQ. V lost 7 bases, J lost 4 bases, and 12 bases stayed unmatched. This CDR3 has 15 residues.

Only a few counts were recorded for this clonotype. The gene calls are TRBV6-5 and TRBJ2-1; weak D call: TRBD2 (5 bases). Germline V gene lookup returns CDR1 MNHEY and CDR2 SVGAGI. The CDR3 runs to 15 residues. V was trimmed by 3 bases and J by 4 bases, leaving 13 bases between them. The CDR3 sequence is CASSYYLAPYNEQFF. The CDR3 DNA follows: TGTGCCAGCAGTTATTACCTAGCACCGTACAATGAGCAGTTCTTC.

This clonotype appeared a few times. This chain links TRBV3-1 with TRBJ2-3; D may match TRBD1 or TRBD2 (5 bases each). The V end was cut by 1 base, the J end by 5 bases, with 13 bases between. The length of the CDR3 is 15 residues. Per germline, CDR1 LGHDT and CDR2 YNNKEL (reference sequence). The CDR3 DNA sequence: TGTGCCAGCAGCCAAGTTGGGGGTAGGGGAGATACGCAGTATTTT. This codes for CASSQVGGRGDTQYF.

In this sample, this clonotype turned up a few times. This chain links TRBV20-1 with TRBJ2-3; no clear D gene. Deletions cut 2 bases from V and 0 bases from J, with 15 bases between. The CDR3 has 16 residues. Germline V gives CDR1 DFQATT, CDR2 SNEGSKA (reference sequence). For the CDR3, the DNA is TGCAGTGCTAGACCAGCGACTGGATTTAGCACAGATACGCAGTATTTT. Its protein product is CSARPATGFSTDTQYF.

This clonotype was counted many times. The V and J genes are TRBV5-1 and TRBJ2-1, with TRBD1 matching over 11 bases. V gave up 0 bases and J gave up 7 bases; unmatched junction bases: 3. The CDR3 loop spans 15 amino acids. Germline lookup yields CDR1 SGHRS and CDR2 YFSETQ. The CDR3 sequence: CASSLGGQGANEQFF. The CDR3 nucleotides read TGCGCCAGCAGCTTGGGTGGACAGGGGGCTAATGAGCAGTTCTTC.

The DNA of the CDR3 is TGTGCTAGTGGTTTGGTAACTTCGGGGGGGGAGCTGTTTTTT. It codes for CASGLVTSGGELFF. This rearrangement joins TRBV12-5 to TRBJ2-2; tentative D call: TRBD2 (5 bases). Germline V gene sequence: CDR1 LGHNT, CDR2 FRNRAP. The CDR3 length is 14 residues. The ends were cut back, 0 bases at V and 8 bases at J, with 10 bases in the middle.

This sequence joins TRBV12-3 or TRBV12-4 and TRBJ1-1, with a tentative D call TRBD1 (5 bases). The CDR3 loop spans 14 amino acids. V lost 7 bases, J lost 1 base, and 13 bases lay in between. CDR3 residues: CASIPGRSNTEAFF. The CDR3 coding sequence is TGTGCCAGCATCCCGGGACGCTCGAACACTGAAGCTTTCTTT.